One sample yielded the 30 T cell receptor beta chains listed below, sequenced in a study of molecular identifiers for immune sequencing clone quantification. TCRdb independently ran MiXCR on the PCR reads; one entry per CDR3 protein. The sample lists some 590,000 distinct CDR3 sequences; about 25% were seen once. Sequencing used naive CD8+ T cells from blood, with Jurkat cell RNA spiked in. Described subset: FACS-sorted CD8+CD4-CCR7+CD45RA+ naive T cells. These receptors came from a human donor in good health. Some libraries in this study had Jurkat cell RNA spiked in.

The chain links TRBV5-6 to TRBJ2-5; TRBD1 matches 9 bases. The CDR3 loop spans 15 amino acids. Germline V gene sequence: CDR1 SGHDT, CDR2 YYEEEE. V lost 4 bases, J lost 5 bases, and 9 bases stayed unmatched. The CDR3 DNA reads as TGTGCCAGCAGCACACCCGGGACAGGGAGCGAGACCCAGTACTTC. The encoded protein is CASSTPGTGSETQYF.

This clonotype was seen many times. J is TRBJ2-3 and V is TRBV7-6; D might be TRBD2 (5 bases). Looked up from germline, CDR1 is SGHVS and CDR2 is FNYEAQ. The V end lost 5 bases, the J end lost 3 bases, and 12 bases lay between the germline ends. This CDR3 is 14 amino acids long. CDR3 sequence: CASSLFGGTDTQYF. The CDR3 DNA reads TGTGCCAGCAGCCTCTTCGGAGGAACAGATACGCAGTATTTT.

The sample holds many counts of this clonotype. The chain has TRBV20-1 and TRBJ2-5, with 11 nucleotides matching TRBD2. CDR1 and CDR2 (germline): DFQATT, SNEGSKA (reference sequence). CDR3 length equals 15 residues. J lost 4 bases, V lost 0 bases, and 4 bases had no gene match. This CDR3 reads CSAREALAGAETQYF. CDR3 nucleotides: TGCAGTGCTAGAGAGGCACTAGCGGGAGCAGAGACCCAGTACTTC.

Comment on this clonotype: Being one base from a much bigger clone, this may be a read error. The CDR3 region has the DNA TGTGCCAGCAGGGACAGACCGAACACTGAAGCTTTCTTT. It encodes CASRDRPNTEAFF. The gene calls are TRBV6-5 and TRBJ1-1; tentative D call: TRBD1 (6 bases). The V gene's germline CDR1 is MNHEY and CDR2 SVGAGI. The CDR3 extends over 13 amino acids. Trimming removed 6 bases at V and 1 base at J, with 9 bases between.

This clonotype was seen repeatedly, ten times or more. The chain combines TRBV7-9 with TRBJ2-3; no firm D call. The CDR3 has 13 amino acids. The V end lost 4 bases, the J end lost 11 bases, and 16 bases lay between the germline ends. Per germline, CDR1 SEHNR and CDR2 FQNEAQ (reference sequence). The CDR3 DNA reads TGTGCCAGCAGCTCCCCGAATGTGGGCGGGCAGTATTTT. This gives the protein CASSSPNVGGQYF.

This clonotype has a handful of counts. The rearrangement links TRBV9 to TRBJ2-2; 15 nucleotides line up with TRBD2. The CDR3 has 18 amino acids. Trimming removed 3 bases from V and 5 bases from J; junction bases left unmatched: 8. Germline assignment: CDR1 SGDLS and CDR2 YYNGEE. The DNA of the CDR3 is TGTGCCAGCAGCGCCTTTGGCGGACTAGCGGGAGGGACCGGGGAGCTGTTTTTT. Translation gives CASSAFGGLAGGTGELFF. The complete variable domain, with remaining parts taken from reference TRBV9 and TRBJ2-2, reads DSGVTQTPKHLITATGQRVTLRCSPRSGDLSVYWYQQSLDQGLQFLIQYYNGEERAKGNILERFSAQQFPDLHSELNLSSLELGDSALYFCASSAFGGLAGGTGELFFGEGSRLTVL.

The chain recombines TRBV19 with TRBJ1-1; maybe TRBD1 (5 bases). In germline, CDR1 is LNHDA, CDR2 SQIVND (reference sequence). Trimming took off 3 bases at V and 10 bases at J, with 12 bases between the two ends. The CDR3 length is 12 residues. The DNA of the CDR3 is TGTGCCAGTAGTATCGGGACGCTTGGAGCTTTCTTT. It encodes CASSIGTLGAFF. Together with reference TRBV19 and TRBJ1-1, the CDR3 gives the full variable domain: DGGITQSPKYLFRKEGQNVTLSCEQNLNHDAMYWYRQDPGQGLRLIYYSQIVNDFQKGDIAEGYSVSREKKESFPLTVTSAQKNPTAFYLCASSIGTLGAFFGQGTRLTVV.

This clonotype has just a few counts. The chain combines TRBV20-1 with TRBJ2-7, with D hard to call. With 3 bases removed from V and 1 base from J, the gap between germline ends came to 16 bases. The length of the CDR3 is 15 residues. CDR1 is DFQATT and CDR2 is SNEGSKA in the germline V gene (reference sequence). The CDR3 reads CSASVPRKKSYEQYF. The CDR3 DNA follows: TGCAGTGCTAGCGTCCCCCGGAAGAAGTCCTACGAGCAGTACTTC.

The rearrangement uses TRBV6-2 or TRBV6-3 and TRBJ2-7; TRBD1 matches at 8 bases. V was pared by 4 bases and J by 2 bases, with 7 bases of the junction left unmatched. This CDR3 comprises 15 residues. CDR1 and CDR2 from the germline V gene are MNHEY and SVGEGT. CDR3 protein: CASSFDRGTTYEQYF. CDR3 DNA: TGTGCCAGCAGTTTTGACAGGGGCACGACCTACGAGCAGTACTTC.

In its sample, this clonotype was seen many times. The V and J genes are TRBV6-5 and TRBJ2-5, with D unresolved. Germline assignment: CDR1 MNHEY and CDR2 SVGAGI. The V end lost 6 bases, the J end lost 0 bases, and 11 bases lay between the germline ends. This CDR3 is 14 amino acids long. The CDR3 DNA is TGTGCCAGCAGCGAAACAGCGTACCAAGAGACCCAGTACTTC. It yields the protein CASSETAYQETQYF.

This clonotype was seen a few times. This sequence joins TRBV20-1 and TRBJ2-5; TRBD1 matches 8 bases. This CDR3 is 16 amino acids long. The V gene end was trimmed by 0 bases and the J gene end by 3 bases; junction bases not matched to a gene: 9. Germline V gene sequence: CDR1 DFQATT, CDR2 SNEGSKA (reference sequence). This CDR3 reads CSARDRQGAPKETQYF. The CDR3 DNA is TGCAGTGCTAGAGATCGGCAGGGGGCCCCCAAAGAGACCCAGTACTTC.

This clonotype has a single count. A read error may explain this, as a much larger clone is one base away. The chain has TRBV28 and TRBJ2-7; D is undetermined. The CDR3 has 14 residues. From germline, CDR1 is MDHEN and CDR2 SYDVKM. This chain's CDR3 is CASSTRTKPHEPYF. The CDR3 bases are TGTGCCAGCAGCACCCGGACCAAGCCCCACGAGCCGTACTTC.

Notes on this clonotype: A single base separates this from a much larger clone, so it may be a read error. The conserved final phenylalanine or tryptophan is absent from the CDR3, which likely points to a read error. This chain uses TRBV19 with TRBJ2-3; D is ambiguous. The CDR3 runs 13 residues. The germline V gene has CDR1 LNHDA and CDR2 SQIVND (reference sequence). Trimming shortened V by 5 bases and J by 0 bases, and 6 bases separated the two germline ends. The CDR3 here is CASSASSTDTQYL. CDR3 DNA sequence: TGTGCCAGTAGTGCATCTAGCACAGATACGCAGTATTTG.

The sample holds many counts of this clonotype. The chain recombines TRBV5-1 with TRBJ2-3; 7 bases map to TRBD2. With 0 bases clipped from V and 2 bases from J, the junction kept 3 bases outside the gene matches. CDR1 and CDR2 from the germline V gene are SGHRS and YFSETQ. CDR3 length: 15 residues. The CDR3 nucleotides read TGCGCCAGCAGCTTGGAAGCGGGGATCACAGATACGCAGTATTTT. Translating it yields CASSLEAGITDTQYF.

This clonotype has a handful of counts. The J gene is TRBJ2-3, the V gene TRBV12-3 or TRBV12-4, with a weak D call TRBD2 (7 bases). V gave up 3 bases and J gave up 0 bases, with 10 bases separating them. The length of the CDR3 is 15 residues. CDR3 in amino acids: CASSFAGASTDTQYF. The CDR3 DNA follows: TGTGCCAGCAGTTTCGCGGGGGCCAGCACAGATACGCAGTATTTT.

This clonotype was recorded at least ten times. The CDR3 bases are TGTGCCAGCGGGGGTGGAGGGGGAGACAATCAGCCCCAGCATTTT. This codes for CASGGGGGDNQPQHF. The gene calls are TRBV2 and TRBJ1-5, with a tentative D call TRBD1 (6 bases). Trimming left V 8 bases short and J 3 bases short, with 17 bases between. This CDR3 has 15 residues. The germline V gene encodes CDR1 SNHLY and CDR2 FYNNEI. Filled out from reference TRBV2 and TRBJ1-5, the complete variable domain reads EPEVTQTPSHQVTQMGQEVILRCVPISNHLYFYWYRQILGQKVEFLVSFYNNEISEKSEIFDDQFSVERPDGSNFTLKIRSTKLEDSAMYFCASGGGGGDNQPQHFGDGTRLSIL.

This chain connects TRBV25-1 to TRBJ2-7; TRBD1 might be the D (6 bases). The CDR3 is 13 residues long. V shed 2 bases and J shed 3 bases, with 8 bases lying between them. Germline V CDR1 and CDR2: MGHDK, SYGVNS. The CDR3 region is CASSEQGNYEQYF. The CDR3 DNA is TGTGCCAGCAGTGAACAGGGGAACTACGAGCAGTACTTC.

Of note for this clonotype: Possible read error: a much larger clone is one base away. Likely a read error: the CDR3 ends without its conserved phenylalanine or tryptophan. The rearrangement links TRBV20-1 to TRBJ2-7; no clear D. V shed 1 base and J shed 0 bases, with 7 bases lying between them. The germline CDR1 and CDR2 sequences are DFQATT and SNEGSKA (reference sequence). This CDR3 contains 13 residues. CDR3 coding DNA: TGCAGTGCTAGAGGCCTGAGCTCCTACGAGCAGTACCTC. It codes for CSARGLSSYEQYL.

This chain connects TRBV3-1 to TRBJ2-3; 7 positions agree with TRBD1. The DNA end favors TRBJ1-5, so the J call may be wrong. CDR3 length equals 14 residues. Germline V gene data show CDR1 as LGHDT and CDR2 as YNNKEL (reference sequence). The CDR3 DNA follows: TGTGCCAGCAGACAGGGGACGGGCACAGATACGCAGCATTTT. It translates to CASRQGTGTDTQHF.

J is TRBJ2-5 and V is TRBV4-3, with TRBD2 as a possible D gene (6 bases). This CDR3 comprises 14 residues. Germline V gene data show CDR1 as LGHNA and CDR2 as YSLEER. V was clipped by 2 bases and J by 7 bases, with 14 bases between them. CDR3 loop: CASSQTLMGGTQYF. CDR3 in DNA: TGCGCCAGCAGCCAAACCCTAATGGGAGGGACCCAGTACTTC.

This clonotype has ten or more counts. This chain connects TRBV7-9 to TRBJ2-6, with D perhaps being TRBD1 or TRBD2 (5 bases each). Germline CDR1 SEHNR, CDR2 FQNEAQ (reference sequence). V lost 8 bases and J 1 base, leaving 6 bases between the germline ends. The CDR3 runs to 13 residues. The CDR3 sequence is CASGGSGANVLTF. DNA for the CDR3: TGTGCCAGCGGGGGTTCTGGGGCCAACGTCCTGACTTTC.

This clonotype was counted a few times. The V and J genes are TRBV4-1 and TRBJ1-6; 10 nucleotides align to TRBD1. The CDR3 covers 19 residues. V lost 1 base to trimming and J lost 0 bases; unmatched junction nucleotides: 6. Germline V gene sequence: CDR1 MGHRA, CDR2 YSYEKL. CDR3 loop: CASSQVWDRGYSYNSPLHF. CDR3 sequence (DNA): TGCGCCAGCAGCCAAGTTTGGGACAGGGGTTACTCCTATAATTCACCCCTCCACTTT.

This clonotype was seen ten or more times. This chain joins TRBV19 and TRBJ2-7; 7 bases are a match to TRBD1. The CDR3 totals 14 residues. The V and J ends lost 6 bases and 1 base, in that order; junction bases with no gene match: 6. CDR1 LNHDA and CDR2 SQIVND come from the germline V gene (reference sequence). The CDR3 nucleotides read TGTGCCAGTAGCCGGCCGGGACAGTCCTACGAGCAGTACTTC. Amino acid sequence: CASSRPGQSYEQYF.

A remark on this clonotype: A much larger clone is a single base away; this may be a read error. The gene calls are TRBV6-2 or TRBV6-3 and TRBJ1-1, with a possible D match to TRBD1 (6 bases). CDR1 is MNHEY and CDR2 is SVGEGT in the germline V gene. CDR3 length: 13 amino acids. The germline V and J ends were trimmed by 8 bases and 2 bases, with 12 bases remaining between them. CDR3 amino acids: CASGHRENTEAFF. The CDR3 region has the DNA TGTGCCAGCGGTCACAGGGAAAACACTGAAGCTTTCTTT.

As regards this clonotype: This may arise from a read error, as a much more abundant clone is one base away. The rearrangement joins TRBV28 to TRBJ2-7; 7 nucleotides match TRBD2. The CDR3 spans 15 residues. Germline values: CDR1 MDHEN, CDR2 SYDVKM. The CDR3 is CASSSEGRAPYEKYF. The CDR3 nucleotides are TGTGCCAGCAGCTCCGAGGGGAGGGCCCCCTACGAGAAGTACTTC.

The V and J genes are TRBV10-3 and TRBJ1-1; unclear D gene. With 0 bases removed from V and 1 base from J, the gap between germline ends came to 6 bases. This CDR3 has 14 residues. CDR1 is ENHRY, CDR2 SYGVKD, per germline. The CDR3 loop reads CAISESEANTEAFF. The DNA for the CDR3 is TGTGCCATCAGTGAGTCCGAGGCGAACACTGAAGCTTTCTTT.

V gene TRBV6-2 or TRBV6-3 combines with J gene TRBJ2-3, with D possibly matching TRBD2 (6 bases). The CDR3 has 14 residues. Germline CDR1 reads MNHEY; CDR2 reads SVGEGT. V dropped 8 bases and J dropped 2 bases, with 14 bases sitting between them. CDR3 in DNA: TGTGCCAGCGGCGGGACGGCGAACACAGATACGCAGTATTTT. Translating gives CASGGTANTDTQYF.

This clonotype has ten or more counts. The chain recombines TRBV3-1 with TRBJ1-5; TRBD1 is a possible D gene (5 bases). CDR1 LGHDT and CDR2 YNNKEL come from the germline V gene (reference sequence). The CDR3 covers 13 residues. V dropped 4 bases and J dropped 2 bases, with 6 bases sitting between them. The CDR3 coding sequence is TGTGCCAGCAGCCCGGGGGGCAATCAGCCCCAGCATTTT. Its protein product is CASSPGGNQPQHF.

This clonotype was detected many times. The chain is built from TRBV5-6 and TRBJ2-7; unclear D gene. CDR1 and CDR2 from the germline V gene are SGHDT and YYEEEE. The CDR3 loop spans 14 amino acids. The V end was cut by 0 bases, the J end by 2 bases, with 9 bases between. CDR3 loop: CASSLDLNPYEQYF. CDR3 DNA sequence: TGTGCCAGCAGCTTGGACCTCAACCCCTACGAGCAGTACTTC.

At least ten counts were recorded for this clonotype. The chain has TRBV14 and TRBJ2-7; D unclear. V lost 3 bases, J lost 3 bases, and 3 bases lay in between. CDR3 size: 11 residues. Germline loops: CDR1 SGHDN, CDR2 FVKESK. The CDR3 coding sequence is TGTGCCAGCAGCCACCACTACGAGCAGTACTTC. This sequence encodes CASSHHYEQYF.